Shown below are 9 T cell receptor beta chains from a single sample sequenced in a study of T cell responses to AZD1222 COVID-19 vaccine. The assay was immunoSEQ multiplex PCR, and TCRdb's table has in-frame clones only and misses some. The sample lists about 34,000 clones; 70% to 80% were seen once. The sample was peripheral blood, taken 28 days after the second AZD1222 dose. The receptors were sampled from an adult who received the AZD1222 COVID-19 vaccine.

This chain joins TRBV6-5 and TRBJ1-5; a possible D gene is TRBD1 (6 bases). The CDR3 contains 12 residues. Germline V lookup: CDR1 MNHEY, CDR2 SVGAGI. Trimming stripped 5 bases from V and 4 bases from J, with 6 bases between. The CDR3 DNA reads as TGTGCCAGCAGTCAGGGGAATCAGCCCCAGCATTTT. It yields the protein CASSQGNQPQHF.

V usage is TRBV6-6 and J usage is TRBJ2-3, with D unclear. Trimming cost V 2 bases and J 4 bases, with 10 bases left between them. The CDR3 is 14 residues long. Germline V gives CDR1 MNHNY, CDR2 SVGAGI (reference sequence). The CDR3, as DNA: TGTGCCAGCAGTTACGCTACCGGGTCAGATACGCAGTATTTT. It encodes CASSYATGSDTQYF.

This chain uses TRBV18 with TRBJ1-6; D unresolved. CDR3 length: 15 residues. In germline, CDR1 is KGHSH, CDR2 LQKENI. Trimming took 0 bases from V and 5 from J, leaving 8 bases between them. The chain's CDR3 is CASSPPGENNSPLHF. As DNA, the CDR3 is TGTGCCAGCTCACCACCGGGTGAGAATAATTCACCCCTCCACTTT.

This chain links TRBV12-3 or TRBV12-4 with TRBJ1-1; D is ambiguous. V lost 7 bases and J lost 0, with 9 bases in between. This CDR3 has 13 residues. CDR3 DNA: TGTGCCAGCACATTAGGCCTGAACACTGAAGCTTTCTTT. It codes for CASTLGLNTEAFF.

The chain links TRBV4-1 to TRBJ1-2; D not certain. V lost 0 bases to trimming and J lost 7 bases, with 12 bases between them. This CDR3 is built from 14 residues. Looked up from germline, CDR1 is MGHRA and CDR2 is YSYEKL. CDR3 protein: CASSQDIRVVGYTF. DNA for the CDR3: TGCGCCAGCAGCCAAGACATAAGGGTTGTTGGCTACACCTTC.

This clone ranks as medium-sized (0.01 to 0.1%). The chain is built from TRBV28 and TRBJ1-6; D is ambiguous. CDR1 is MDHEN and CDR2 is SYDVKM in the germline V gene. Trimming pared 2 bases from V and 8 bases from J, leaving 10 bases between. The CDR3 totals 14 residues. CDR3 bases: TGTGCCAGCAGTTTAGGTAATGGAGATTCACCCCTCCACTTT. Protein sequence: CASSLGNGDSPLHF.

The CDR3: CASSFQDNEQFF. Here the CDR3 DNA reads TGTGCCAGCAGCTTCCAAGACAATGAGCAGTTCTTC. This chain joins TRBV11-3 and TRBJ2-1, with D unclear. This CDR3 spans 12 amino acids. CDR1 SGHNT and CDR2 YENEEA come from the germline V gene. Trimming left V 3 bases short and J 5 bases short, with 5 bases between.

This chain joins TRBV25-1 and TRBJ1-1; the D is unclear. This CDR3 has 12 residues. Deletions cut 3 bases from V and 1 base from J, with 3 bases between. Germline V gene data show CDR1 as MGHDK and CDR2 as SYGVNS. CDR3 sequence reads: CASSDANTEAFF. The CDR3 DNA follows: TGTGCCAGCAGTGATGCGAACACTGAAGCTTTCTTT.

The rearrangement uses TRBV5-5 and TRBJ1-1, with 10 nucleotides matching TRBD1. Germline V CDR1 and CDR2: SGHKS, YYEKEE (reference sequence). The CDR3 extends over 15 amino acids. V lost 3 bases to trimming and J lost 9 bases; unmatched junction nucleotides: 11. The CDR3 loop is CASSWRGTGEGQAFF. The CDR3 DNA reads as TGTGCCAGCAGCTGGAGGGGGACAGGGGAAGGTCAAGCTTTCTTT.